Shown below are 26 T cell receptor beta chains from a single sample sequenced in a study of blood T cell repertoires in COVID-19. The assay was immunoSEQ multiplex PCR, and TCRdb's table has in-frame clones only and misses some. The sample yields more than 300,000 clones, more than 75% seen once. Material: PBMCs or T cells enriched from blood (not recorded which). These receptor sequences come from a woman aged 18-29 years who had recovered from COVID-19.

CDR3 in amino acids: CASSTRQGITEAFF. DNA of the CDR3: TGCGCCAGCAGCACCCGACAGGGGATCACTGAAGCTTTCTTT. This chain connects TRBV4-1 to TRBJ1-1; 8 bases map to TRBD1. This CDR3 has 14 residues. The J segment lost 4 bases and the V segment lost 5 bases, leaving 6 bases of the junction unmatched. From germline, CDR1 is MGHRA and CDR2 YSYEKL.

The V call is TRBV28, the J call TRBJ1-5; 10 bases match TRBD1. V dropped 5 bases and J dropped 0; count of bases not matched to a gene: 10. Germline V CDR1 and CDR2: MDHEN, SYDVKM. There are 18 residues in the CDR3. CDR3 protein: CASSLAGQGMNSNQPQHF. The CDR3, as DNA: TGTGCCAGCAGTCTCGCGGGACAGGGGATGAATAGCAATCAGCCCCAGCATTTT.

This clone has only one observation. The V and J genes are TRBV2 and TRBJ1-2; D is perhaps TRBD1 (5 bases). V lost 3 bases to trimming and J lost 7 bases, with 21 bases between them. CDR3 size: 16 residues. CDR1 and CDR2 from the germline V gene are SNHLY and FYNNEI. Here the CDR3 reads CASSDAQGGRVSGYTF. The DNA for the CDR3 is TGTGCCAGCAGTGATGCCCAGGGCGGGAGGGTGTCTGGCTACACCTTC.

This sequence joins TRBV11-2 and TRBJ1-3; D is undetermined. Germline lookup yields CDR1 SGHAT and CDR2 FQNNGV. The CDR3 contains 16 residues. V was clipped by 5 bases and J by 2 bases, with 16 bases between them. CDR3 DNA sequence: TGTGCCAGCAGCACCCTGAGTAGGGAGGCTGGAAACACCATATATTTT. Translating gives CASSTLSREAGNTIYF.

For the CDR3, the DNA is TGTGCCAGCAGCTGGAAAAGCGTCGCAGGGCCAGAGACCCAGTACTTC. Translation: CASSWKSVAGPETQYF. The chain recombines TRBV11-2 with TRBJ2-5; maybe TRBD1 (5 bases). CDR3 length: 16 amino acids. Looked up from germline, CDR1 is SGHAT and CDR2 is FQNNGV. V was pared by 4 bases and J by 4 bases, with 19 bases between.

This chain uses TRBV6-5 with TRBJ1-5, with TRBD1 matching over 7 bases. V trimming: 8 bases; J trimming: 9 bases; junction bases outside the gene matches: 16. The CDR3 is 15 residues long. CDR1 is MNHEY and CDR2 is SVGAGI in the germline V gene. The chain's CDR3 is CASLSGTAIPGPQHF. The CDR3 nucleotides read TGTGCCAGCCTCTCCGGGACAGCGATCCCCGGGCCCCAGCATTTT.

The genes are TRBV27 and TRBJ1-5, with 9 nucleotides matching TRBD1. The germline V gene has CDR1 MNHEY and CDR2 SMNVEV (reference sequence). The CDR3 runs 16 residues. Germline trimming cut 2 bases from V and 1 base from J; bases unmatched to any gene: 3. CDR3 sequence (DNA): TGTGCCAGCAGTTTAACAGGGGGCTGGAGCAATCAGCCCCAGCATTTT. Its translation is CASSLTGGWSNQPQHF.

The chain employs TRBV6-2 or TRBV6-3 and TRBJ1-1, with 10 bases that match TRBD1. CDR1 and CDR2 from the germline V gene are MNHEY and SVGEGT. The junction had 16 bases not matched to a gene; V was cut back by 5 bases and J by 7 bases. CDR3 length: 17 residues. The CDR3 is CASSTLDRGLGGDEAFF. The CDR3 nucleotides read TGTGCCAGCAGTACTCTTGACAGGGGGCTGGGCGGGGATGAAGCTTTCTTT.

The CDR3 DNA reads as TGTGCCAGTAGTGAGCGGACAGGGGAAAGCTATGGCTACACCTTC. Protein sequence: CASSERTGESYGYTF. The chain employs TRBV19 and TRBJ1-2; 9 bases are shared with TRBD1. This CDR3 comprises 15 residues. The germline V gene has CDR1 LNHDA and CDR2 SQIVND (reference sequence). The ends lost 5 bases at V and 4 bases at J; junction bases unmatched: 8.

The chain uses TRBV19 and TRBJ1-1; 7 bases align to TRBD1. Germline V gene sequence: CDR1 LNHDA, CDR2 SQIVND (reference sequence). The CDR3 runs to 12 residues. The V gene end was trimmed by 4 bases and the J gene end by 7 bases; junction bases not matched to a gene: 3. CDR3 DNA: TGTGCCAGTAGTAGGAGGACAGGTGAAGCTTTCTTT. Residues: CASSRRTGEAFF.

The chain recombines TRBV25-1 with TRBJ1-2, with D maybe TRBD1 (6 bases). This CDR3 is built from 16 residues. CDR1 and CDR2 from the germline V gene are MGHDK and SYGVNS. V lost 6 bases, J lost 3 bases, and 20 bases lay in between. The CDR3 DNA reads TGTGCCAGCAGCCCGTCAGGTTCGTGGACAGACTATGGCTACACCTTC. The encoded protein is CASSPSGSWTDYGYTF.

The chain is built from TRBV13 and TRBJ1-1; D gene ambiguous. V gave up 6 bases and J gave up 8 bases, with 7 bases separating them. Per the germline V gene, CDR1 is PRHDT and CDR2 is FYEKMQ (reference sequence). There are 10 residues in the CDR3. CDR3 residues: CASSIVEAFF. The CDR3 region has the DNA TGTGCCAGCAGTATAGTGGAAGCTTTCTTT.

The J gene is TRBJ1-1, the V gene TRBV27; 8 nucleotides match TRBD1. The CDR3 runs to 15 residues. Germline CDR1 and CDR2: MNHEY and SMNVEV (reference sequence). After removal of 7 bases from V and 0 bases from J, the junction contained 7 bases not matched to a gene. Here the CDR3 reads CASTARTGLNTEAFF. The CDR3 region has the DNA TGTGCCAGCACGGCACGGACAGGGCTGAACACTGAAGCTTTCTTT.

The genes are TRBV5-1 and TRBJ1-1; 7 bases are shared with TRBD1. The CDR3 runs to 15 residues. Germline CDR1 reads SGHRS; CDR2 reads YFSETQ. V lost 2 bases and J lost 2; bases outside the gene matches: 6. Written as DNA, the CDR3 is TGCGCCAGCAGCTTAAACCAAGGGGGCAACACTGAAGCTTTCTTT. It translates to CASSLNQGGNTEAFF. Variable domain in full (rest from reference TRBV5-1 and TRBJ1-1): KAGVTQTPRYLIKTRGQQVTLSCSPISGHRSVSWYQQTPGQGLQFLFEYFSETQRNKGNFPGRFSGRQFSNSRSEMNVSTLELGDSALYLCASSLNQGGNTEAFFGQGTRLTVV.

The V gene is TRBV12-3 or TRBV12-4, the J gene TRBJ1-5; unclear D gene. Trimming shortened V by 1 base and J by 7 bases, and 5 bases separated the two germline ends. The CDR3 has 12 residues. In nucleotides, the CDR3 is TGTGCCAGCAGTTTAGGGCCACAGCCCCAGCATTTT. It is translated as CASSLGPQPQHF.

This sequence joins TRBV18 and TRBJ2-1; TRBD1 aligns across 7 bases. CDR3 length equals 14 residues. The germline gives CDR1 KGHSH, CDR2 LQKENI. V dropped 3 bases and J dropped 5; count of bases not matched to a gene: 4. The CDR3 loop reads CASSPTGSHNEQFF. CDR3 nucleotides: TGTGCCAGCTCACCGACAGGGAGCCACAATGAGCAGTTCTTC.

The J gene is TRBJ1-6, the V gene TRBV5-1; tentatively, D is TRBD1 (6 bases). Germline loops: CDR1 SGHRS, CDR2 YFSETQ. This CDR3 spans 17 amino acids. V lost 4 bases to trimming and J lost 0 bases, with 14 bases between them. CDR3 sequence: CASSGPGVSSYNSPLHF. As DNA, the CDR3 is TGCGCCAGCAGCGGACCAGGGGTGAGCTCCTATAATTCACCCCTCCACTTT.

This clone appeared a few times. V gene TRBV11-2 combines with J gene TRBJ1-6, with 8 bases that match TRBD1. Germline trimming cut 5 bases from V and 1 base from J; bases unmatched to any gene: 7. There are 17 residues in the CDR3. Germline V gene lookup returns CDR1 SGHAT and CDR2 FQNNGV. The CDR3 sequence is CASSPDRGVSYNSPLHF. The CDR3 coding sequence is TGTGCCAGCAGCCCTGACAGGGGAGTGTCCTATAATTCACCCCTCCACTTT.

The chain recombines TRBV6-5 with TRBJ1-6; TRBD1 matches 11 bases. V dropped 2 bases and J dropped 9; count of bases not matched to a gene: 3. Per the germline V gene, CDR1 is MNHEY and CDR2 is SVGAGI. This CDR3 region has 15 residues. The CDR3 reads CASSYGGTGGSPLHF. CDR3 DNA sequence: TGTGCCAGCAGTTACGGGGGGACAGGGGGTTCACCCCTCCACTTT.

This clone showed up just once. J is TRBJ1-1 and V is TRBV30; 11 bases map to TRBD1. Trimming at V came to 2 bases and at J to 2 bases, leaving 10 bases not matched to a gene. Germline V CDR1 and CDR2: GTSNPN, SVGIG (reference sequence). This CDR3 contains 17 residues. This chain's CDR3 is CAWSPIGQGARNTEAFF. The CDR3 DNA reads TGTGCCTGGAGTCCTATCGGACAGGGGGCACGCAACACTGAAGCTTTCTTT.

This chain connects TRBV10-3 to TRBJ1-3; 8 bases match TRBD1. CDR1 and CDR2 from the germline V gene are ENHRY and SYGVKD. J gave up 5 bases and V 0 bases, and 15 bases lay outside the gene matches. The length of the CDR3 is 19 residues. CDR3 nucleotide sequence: TGTGCCATCAGTGAGTCGACGTATAGGGGCAGGGGGCACAGAAACACCATATATTTT. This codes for CAISESTYRGRGHRNTIYF.

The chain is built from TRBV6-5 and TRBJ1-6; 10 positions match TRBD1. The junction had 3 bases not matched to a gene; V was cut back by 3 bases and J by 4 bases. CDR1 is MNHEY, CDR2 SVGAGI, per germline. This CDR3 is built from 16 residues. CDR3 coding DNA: TGTGCCAGCAGTTATGAGGGACAGGGGTATAATTCACCCCTCCACTTT. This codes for CASSYEGQGYNSPLHF.

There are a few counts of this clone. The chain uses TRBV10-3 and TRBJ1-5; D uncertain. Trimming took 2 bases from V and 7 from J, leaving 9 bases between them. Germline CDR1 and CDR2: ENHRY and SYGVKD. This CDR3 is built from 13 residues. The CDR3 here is CAISERVTQPQHF. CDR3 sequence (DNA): TGTGCCATCAGTGAGCGGGTTACACAGCCCCAGCATTTT.

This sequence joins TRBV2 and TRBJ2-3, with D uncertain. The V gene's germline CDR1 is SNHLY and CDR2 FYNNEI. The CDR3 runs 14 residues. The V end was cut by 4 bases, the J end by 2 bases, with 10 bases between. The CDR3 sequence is CASSVESHTDTQYF. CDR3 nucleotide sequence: TGTGCCAGCAGTGTTGAAAGCCACACAGATACGCAGTATTTT. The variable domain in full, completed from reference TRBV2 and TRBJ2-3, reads EPEVTQTPSHQVTQMGQEVILRCVPISNHLYFYWYRQILGQKVEFLVSFYNNEISEKSEIFDDQFSVERPDGSNFTLKIRSTKLEDSAMYFCASSVESHTDTQYFGPGTRLTVL.

The CDR3 sequence is CASSFKTPSGVLAKNIQYF. CDR3 nucleotide sequence: TGTGCCAGCAGTTTTAAGACCCCTAGCGGGGTTTTAGCCAAAAACATTCAGTACTTC. The rearrangement joins TRBV27 to TRBJ2-4, with 9 bases identical to TRBD2. The CDR3 length is 19 residues. Germline V lookup: CDR1 MNHEY, CDR2 SMNVEV (reference sequence). The ends lost 3 bases at V and 0 bases at J; junction bases unmatched: 12.

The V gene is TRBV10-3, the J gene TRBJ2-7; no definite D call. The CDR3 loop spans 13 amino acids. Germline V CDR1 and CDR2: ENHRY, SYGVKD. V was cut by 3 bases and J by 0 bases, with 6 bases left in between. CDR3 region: CAISDTVSYEQYF. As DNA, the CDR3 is TGTGCCATCAGTGATACAGTCTCCTACGAGCAGTACTTC.